These T cell receptor beta chains were read from a single sample in a study of OX40 agonist ivuxolimab in advanced cancers. Clones were read by immunoSEQ multiplex PCR, and TCRdb kept only the in-frame ones, dropping some. The sample has 40,000 to 45,000 clones, 80% seen once. The sequencing used CD4+ or CD8+ T cells sorted from blood, collected in a trial of the OX40 agonist ivuxolimab. The receptors come from an adult with an advanced solid tumor such as melanoma, head and neck, liver or kidney cancer. CDR3s leave out the opening cysteine and the closing phenylalanine or tryptophan. For some rows the clone size is stated as once, few or many, or as a class when expanded; others skip it.

j_call cdr3_length clone_size v_call cdr3_aa
TRBJ1-3 12 once TRBV19 ASSIYHSGNTIY
TRBJ2-7 10 NA TRBV28 ASSFQNYEQY
TRBJ2-1 13 once TRBV5-6 ASTELTVITHEQF
TRBJ2-7 14 NA TRBV6-5 ASSYIRLYKAYEQY
TRBJ2-7 11 medium-sized TRBV11-2 ASSQGQNYEQY
TRBJ1-5 15 NA TRBV19 ASSIDGWNRGDQPQH
TRBJ1-1 15 NA TRBV16 ASSQSVFRRDNLEAF
TRBJ1-1 12 NA TRBV7-2 ASSLGTGRTEAF
TRBJ1-1 15 NA TRBV9 ASSVVGTGGPNTEAF
TRBJ1-2 12 NA TRBV21-1 ASSKVYRKNGYT
TRBJ1-1 11 NA TRBV2 ASTRQVNTEAF
TRBJ1-5 11 few TRBV27 ATSGDRNQPQH
TRBJ2-7 13 once TRBV6-5 ASSSPIRGPYEQY
TRBJ2-7 12 NA TRBV18 ASSPGTGAYEQY
TRBJ2-7 9 NA TRBV29-1 SVGSDYEQY
TRBJ1-5 12 NA TRBV7-2 ASSPQGSNQPQH
TRBJ2-1 13 NA TRBV28 ASSLGGGSYNEQF